This TCR beta chain appears in the sequencing data of a study of shared clonotypes between healthy human individuals. This clone was seen once. Antigen unknown. Within Nashville, Tennessee resided all donors, each a Caucasian adult. Libraries were prepared by immunoSEQ multiplex PCR; TCRdb keeps only in-frame clonotypes and omits some of them. This sample carries about 2.4 million clones, 85% to 95% of them seen once, and the ten largest clones take 0.13% to 0.15%. Study results and caveats: It was the few donors that limited the genetic and exposure-history diversity represented. Estimated richness was generally greater in naive than memory subsets.

The TCR was taken from a man between 18 and 29 years old in good health. The sequenced sample consisted of naive CD4+ T cells sorted from blood. The subset: CD45RA+ positively selected.

This CDR3 is CASSPGTGVDGELFF. As DNA, the CDR3 is TGTGCCAGCTCGCCCGGGACAGGGGTTGACGGGGAGCTGTTTTTT. The chain has TRBV18 and TRBJ2-2; 10 bases map to TRBD1. Germline loops: CDR1 KGHSH, CDR2 LQKENI. Unmatched junction bases numbered 8, after V lost 6 bases and J lost 7 bases. This CDR3 is 15 amino acids long.